This T cell receptor beta chain was recovered during a study of cytomegalovirus exposure and HLA in healthy donors. CDR1 and CDR2 from the germline V gene are SGDLS and YYNGEE. V was trimmed by 0 bases and J by 4 bases, leaving 5 bases between them. The CDR3 runs 12 residues. 60 Vbeta and 13 Jbeta primers were used in PCR. Only in-frame clones appear in the TCRdb table, and some are missing; sequencing was by immunoSEQ multiplex PCR. The sample has some 120,000 clones; around 86% are singletons. This clone showed up just once. The gene calls are TRBV9 and TRBJ2-7; perhaps TRBD1 as D (5 bases). The sequencing sample was made of PBMCs. This TCR came from a woman younger than 45 in good health and CMV-seronegative. CDR3 nucleotides: TGTGCCAGCAGCGTAGAGGGGTACGAGCAGTACTTC. It is translated as CASSVEGYEQYF.